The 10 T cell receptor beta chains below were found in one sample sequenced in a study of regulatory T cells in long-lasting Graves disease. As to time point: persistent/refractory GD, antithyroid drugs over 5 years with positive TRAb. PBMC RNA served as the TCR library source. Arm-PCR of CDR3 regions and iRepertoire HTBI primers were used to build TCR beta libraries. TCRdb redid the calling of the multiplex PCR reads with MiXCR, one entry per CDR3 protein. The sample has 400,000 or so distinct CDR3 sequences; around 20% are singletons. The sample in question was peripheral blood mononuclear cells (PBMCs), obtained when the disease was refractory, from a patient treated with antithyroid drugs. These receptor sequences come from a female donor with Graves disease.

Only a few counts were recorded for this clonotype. The CDR3 DNA reads as TGTGCCAGCAGGCTCGCCGGGACAGGGGGCTACGAGCAGTACTTC. Translating gives CASRLAGTGGYEQYF. The rearrangement joins TRBV6-2 or TRBV6-3 to TRBJ2-7; 11 bases fit TRBD1. The CDR3 sequence is 15 residues long. Germline lookup yields CDR1 MNHEY and CDR2 SVGEGT. V lost 6 bases to trimming and J lost 3 bases; unmatched junction nucleotides: 7.

The CDR3: CASSLTAGMNTGELFF. The CDR3, as DNA: TGTGCCAGCAGTTTAACAGCGGGGATGAACACCGGGGAGCTGTTTTTT. The V gene is TRBV27, the J gene TRBJ2-2; 7 positions agree with TRBD2. V was clipped by 2 bases and J by 1 base; unmatched bases: 4. Germline CDR1 MNHEY, CDR2 SMNVEV (reference sequence). CDR3 length equals 16 residues.

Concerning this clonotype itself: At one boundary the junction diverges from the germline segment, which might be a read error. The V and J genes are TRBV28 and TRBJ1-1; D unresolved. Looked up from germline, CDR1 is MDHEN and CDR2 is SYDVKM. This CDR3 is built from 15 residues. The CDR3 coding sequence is TGTGCCGGCAGTTCATATACAGCCCCGAATGGGAAAGCTTTCTTT. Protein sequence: CAGSSYTAPNGKAFF.

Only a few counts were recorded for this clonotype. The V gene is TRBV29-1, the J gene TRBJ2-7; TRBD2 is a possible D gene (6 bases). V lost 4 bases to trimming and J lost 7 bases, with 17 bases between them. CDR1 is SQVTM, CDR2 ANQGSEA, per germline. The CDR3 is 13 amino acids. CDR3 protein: CSVGERAPLEQYF. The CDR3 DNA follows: TGCAGCGTTGGGGAGCGGGCACCCCTGGAGCAGTACTTC.

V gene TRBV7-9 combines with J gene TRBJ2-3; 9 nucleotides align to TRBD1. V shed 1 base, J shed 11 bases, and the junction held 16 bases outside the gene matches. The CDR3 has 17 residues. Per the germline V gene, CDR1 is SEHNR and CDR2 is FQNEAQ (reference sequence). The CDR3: CASSLGPPGQGGFGQYF. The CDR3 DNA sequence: TGTGCCAGCAGCTTAGGGCCCCCGGGACAGGGTGGATTCGGGCAGTATTTT.

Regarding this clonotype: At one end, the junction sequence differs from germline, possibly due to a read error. The CDR3 protein is CASSSTRDKARYTSYGQYF. The DNA of the CDR3 is TGTGCCAGCAGCTCTACACGGGACAAGGCCCGATATACATCCTACGGGCAGTACTTC. The chain uses TRBV27 and TRBJ2-7; weak D call: TRBD1 (6 bases). CDR1 is MNHEY and CDR2 is SMNVEV in the germline V gene (reference sequence). The CDR3 is 19 residues long.

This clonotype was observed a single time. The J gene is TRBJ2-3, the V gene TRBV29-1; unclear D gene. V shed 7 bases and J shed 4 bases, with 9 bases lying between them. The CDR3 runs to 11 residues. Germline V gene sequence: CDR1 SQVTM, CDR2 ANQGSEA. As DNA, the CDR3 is TGCAGCGGAAACGCGGCAGATACGCAGTATTTT. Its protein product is CSGNAADTQYF.

The CDR3 here is CASSFFSGEQFF. CDR3 bases: TGTGCCAGCAGTTTTTTTTCGGGGGAGCAGTTCTTC. The chain couples TRBV12-3 or TRBV12-4 to TRBJ2-5; D perhaps matches TRBD2 (5 bases). The J call may be faulty, since TRBJ2-1 better matches the DNA end. The CDR3 totals 12 residues.

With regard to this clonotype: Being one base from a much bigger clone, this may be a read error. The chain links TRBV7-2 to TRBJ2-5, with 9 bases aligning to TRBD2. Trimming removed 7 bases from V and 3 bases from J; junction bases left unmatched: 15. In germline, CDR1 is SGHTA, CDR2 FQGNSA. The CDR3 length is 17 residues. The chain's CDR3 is CASKQRRELAGKETQYF. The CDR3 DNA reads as TGTGCCAGCAAACAAAGGCGGGAGCTAGCGGGAAAAGAGACCCAGTACTTC.

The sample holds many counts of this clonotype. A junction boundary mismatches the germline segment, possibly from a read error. The CDR3 DNA sequence: TGTGCCAGCAGCTTAGGACCGGCCAAGAACATTCAGTACTTC. Amino acids: CASSLGPAKNIQYF. The chain is built from TRBV5-8 and TRBJ2-4; D not certain. Germline CDR1 is SGHTS and CDR2 is YDEGEE. This CDR3 contains 14 residues.